The rows below give T cell receptor beta chains drawn from one sample of a study of blood T cell repertoires in COVID-19. TCRdb keeps only in-frame clones here, not all; method: immunoSEQ multiplex PCR. Of 30,000 or so clones listed, around four fifths were seen once; the top ten hold about 35%. The sequencing input was peripheral blood. These receptors came from a man older than 75 with acute or convalescent COVID-19. Both conserved end residues are part of each CDR3. Fields, in order: D gene, J gene, clone size, V gene, CDR3 protein, CDR3 DNA. D genes are given only for firm matches. Size values are once, few and many counts, or a class for expanded clones, and some rows have none.

D: TRBD2; J: TRBJ2-1; size: NA; V: TRBV5-6; CDR3: CASSLLAGAYRNEQFF; DNA: TGTGCCAGCAGCTTACTAGCGGGGGCGTACAGAAATGAGCAGTTCTTC
D: NA; J: TRBJ2-5; size: NA; V: TRBV7-2; CDR3: CASSLDGRGRETQYF; DNA: TGTGCCAGCAGCTTAGATGGGCGGGGTAGAGAGACCCAGTACTTC
D: NA; J: TRBJ2-7; size: NA; V: TRBV11-2; CDR3: CASSYVSDRSYEQYF; DNA: TGTGCCAGCAGCTATGTATCTGACAGGTCCTACGAGCAGTACTTC
D: TRBD1; J: TRBJ2-2; size: once; V: TRBV5-1; CDR3: CASSPDREGTGELFF; DNA: TGCGCCAGCAGCCCGGACAGGGAAGGTACCGGGGAGCTGTTTTTT
D: NA; J: TRBJ1-1; size: NA; V: TRBV9; CDR3: CASSALSNTEAFF; DNA: TGTGCCAGCAGCGCCCTATCAAACACTGAAGCTTTCTTT
D: NA; J: TRBJ1-1; size: NA; V: TRBV30; CDR3: CAWSGRFPNTEAFF; DNA: TGTGCCTGGAGTGGGAGGTTCCCAAACACTGAAGCTTTCTTT
D: TRBD1; J: TRBJ2-5; size: NA; V: TRBV2; CDR3: CASSERRSGQAGETQYF; DNA: TGTGCCAGCAGTGAACGTCGTTCGGGACAGGCGGGAGAGACCCAGTACTTC
D: NA; J: TRBJ1-1; size: NA; V: TRBV7-9; CDR3: CASSPRQTRNTEAFF; DNA: TGTGCCAGCAGCCCACGACAGACAAGGAACACTGAAGCTTTCTTT
D: NA; J: TRBJ1-1; size: NA; V: TRBV9; CDR3: CASSAHLGTAGVNTEAFF; DNA: TGTGCCAGCAGCGCCCACCTCGGGACGGCGGGGGTGAACACTGAAGCTTTCTTT
D: NA; J: TRBJ2-1; size: NA; V: TRBV7-9; CDR3: CASSLGQYNEQFF; DNA: TGTGCCAGCAGCTTAGGACAGTACAATGAGCAGTTCTTC
D: NA; J: TRBJ1-6; size: few; V: TRBV5-6; CDR3: CASSLRGSSYNSPLHF; DNA: TGTGCCAGCAGCTTGCGCGGGAGCTCCTATAATTCACCCCTCCACTTT
D: NA; J: TRBJ1-6; size: NA; V: TRBV5-1; CDR3: CASSLGGPNSPLHF; DNA: TGCGCCAGCAGCTTGGGAGGGCCTAATTCACCCCTCCACTTT
D: NA; J: TRBJ2-5; size: NA; V: TRBV19; CDR3: CASSQGQAGETQYF; DNA: TGTGCCTCTTCCCAGGGGCAGGCAGGGGAGACCCAGTACTTC
D: TRBD1; J: TRBJ2-7; size: NA; V: TRBV4-3; CDR3: CASSQGLTGGEFKQYF; DNA: TGCGCCAGCAGCCAAGGTTTGACAGGGGGCGAGTTCAAGCAGTACTTC
D: NA; J: TRBJ2-5; size: NA; V: TRBV2; CDR3: CASNTGGGETQYF; DNA: TGTGCCAGCAATACGGGGGGCGGGGAGACCCAGTACTTC
D: NA; J: TRBJ2-1; size: NA; V: TRBV7-2; CDR3: CASSLAAVGALAYNEQFF; DNA: TGTGCCAGCAGCTTAGCAGCGGTGGGGGCCCTTGCCTACAATGAGCAGTTCTTC
D: TRBD2; J: TRBJ2-3; size: NA; V: TRBV24-1; CDR3: CATSDSGLAGIDTQYF; DNA: TGTGCCACCAGTGATTCGGGACTAGCGGGGATAGATACGCAGTATTTT
D: NA; J: TRBJ2-5; size: NA; V: TRBV5-1; CDR3: CASGLGGTQETQYF; DNA: TGCGCCAGCGGGCTGGGGGGGACACAAGAGACCCAGTACTTC
D: NA; J: TRBJ2-2; size: NA; V: TRBV7-6; CDR3: CASSLASTVTGELFF; DNA: TGTGCCAGCAGCTTAGCATCTACAGTTACCGGGGAGCTGTTTTTT
D: TRBD1; J: TRBJ1-2; size: few; V: TRBV9; CDR3: CASSSKGQGLYGYTF; DNA: TGTGCCAGCAGCTCCAAGGGACAGGGACTCTATGGCTACACCTTC
D: TRBD2; J: TRBJ2-5; size: once; V: TRBV19; CDR3: CASSEVAGGQRQETQYF; DNA: TGTGCCAGTAGTGAGGTGGCGGGGGGCCAGCGGCAAGAGACCCAGTACTTC
D: TRBD1; J: TRBJ1-4; size: NA; V: TRBV29-1; CDR3: CSVRDRGPTNEKLFF; DNA: TGCAGCGTTCGGGACAGGGGACCAACTAATGAAAAACTGTTTTTT
D: NA; J: TRBJ1-4; size: few; V: TRBV5-6; CDR3: CASSGMQGSNEKLFF; DNA: TGTGCCAGCAGCGGGATGCAGGGATCAAATGAAAAACTGTTTTTT
D: TRBD1; J: TRBJ1-1; size: NA; V: TRBV5-1; CDR3: CASTRTGQSQANTEAFF; DNA: TGCGCCAGCACCAGGACAGGACAAAGTCAAGCGAACACTGAAGCTTTCTTT
D: NA; J: TRBJ1-1; size: NA; V: TRBV12-3/TRBV12-4; CDR3: CASRGHIEAFF; DNA: TGTGCCAGCAGGGGACACATTGAAGCTTTCTTT
D: NA; J: TRBJ1-1; size: NA; V: TRBV30; CDR3: CAWRRKGGRGYMNTEAFF; DNA: TGTGCCTGGAGAAGGAAAGGAGGAAGGGGGTATATGAACACTGAAGCTTTCTTT
D: TRBD2; J: TRBJ2-1; size: NA; V: TRBV19; CDR3: CASSISSGGASEQFF; DNA: TGTGCCAGTAGTATATCTAGCGGGGGGGCATCTGAGCAGTTCTTC
D: NA; J: TRBJ2-7; size: NA; V: TRBV29-1; CDR3: CSVTIGLGSYEQYF; DNA: TGCAGCGTAACAATTGGACTCGGTTCCTACGAGCAGTACTTC
D: NA; J: TRBJ1-1; size: NA; V: TRBV11-2; CDR3: CASSLDRLNTEAFF; DNA: TGTGCCAGCAGCTTGGACAGATTAAACACTGAAGCTTTCTTT
D: NA; J: TRBJ1-6; size: NA; V: TRBV2; CDR3: CASSDPPGENSPLHF; DNA: TGTGCCAGCAGTGATCCCCCAGGGGAAAATTCACCCCTCCACTTT
D: NA; J: TRBJ2-1; size: once; V: TRBV7-3; CDR3: CASSLDGQSSYNEQFF; DNA: TGTGCCAGCAGCTTAGACGGACAGAGCTCCTACAATGAGCAGTTCTTC
D: TRBD2; J: TRBJ2-1; size: NA; V: TRBV28; CDR3: CASSFLTPGTRNHNEQFF; DNA: TGTGCCAGCAGCTTTTTAACCCCCGGGACTAGGAATCACAATGAGCAGTTCTTC
D: TRBD1; J: TRBJ1-1; size: NA; V: TRBV19; CDR3: CASRLTGMNTEAFF; DNA: TGTGCCAGTAGGCTGACAGGGATGAACACTGAAGCTTTCTTT
D: NA; J: TRBJ2-3; size: once; V: TRBV2; CDR3: CASSEGGAESTDTQYF; DNA: TGTGCCAGCAGTGAAGGCGGGGCGGAGAGCACAGATACGCAGTATTTT
D: NA; J: TRBJ2-2; size: NA; V: TRBV7-2; CDR3: CASSPTSSTGELFF; DNA: TGTGCCAGCAGTCCCACTAGCTCCACCGGGGAGCTGTTTTTT
D: NA; J: TRBJ2-2; size: NA; V: TRBV6-5; CDR3: CASSFLGLAGELFF; DNA: TGTGCCAGCAGTTTCCTTGGACTGGCCGGGGAGCTGTTTTTT
D: NA; J: TRBJ1-1; size: NA; V: TRBV15; CDR3: CATSRDRGVITEAFF; DNA: TGTGCCACCAGCAGAGATAGGGGCGTAATCACTGAAGCTTTCTTT
D: NA; J: TRBJ1-2; size: few; V: TRBV5-6; CDR3: CASSPIRGGYTF; DNA: TGTGCCAGCAGCCCTATTAGGGGGGGCTACACCTTC
D: NA; J: TRBJ2-5; size: NA; V: TRBV11-2; CDR3: CASSLVQSQYF; DNA: TGTGCCAGCAGCTTAGTACAGAGCCAGTACTTC
D: NA; J: TRBJ2-6; size: once; V: TRBV5-1; CDR3: CASSLGGTGANVLTF; DNA: TGCGCCAGCAGCTTGGGAGGTACCGGGGCCAACGTCCTGACTTTC